A single sample gave rise to the 30 T cell receptor beta chains below, sequenced in a study of blood T cell repertoires in COVID-19. Here immunoSEQ multiplex PCR was the method, and the copy in TCRdb shows in-frame clones only, minus some. The table has fewer than 650,000 clones, 85% to 90% seen once; the top ten hold roughly 8%. The specimen was peripheral blood. The receptors here all came from a woman between 45 and 60 years old with COVID-19, enrolled during active disease.

As regards this clone: This may arise from a read error, as a much more abundant clone is one base away. This CDR3 is CASSLEGDTEAFF. CDR3 nucleotide sequence: TGTGCCAGCAGCTTAGAGGGGGACACTGAAGCTTTCTTT. The chain recombines TRBV7-9 with TRBJ1-1; possibly TRBD1 for D (6 bases). The germline gives CDR1 SEHNR, CDR2 FQNEAQ (reference sequence). This CDR3 spans 13 amino acids. The ends were cut back, 1 base at V and 3 bases at J, with 6 bases in the middle.

The V gene is TRBV4-1, the J gene TRBJ1-6; 7 nucleotides match TRBD1. The CDR3 sequence is 16 residues long. Germline V gene sequence: CDR1 MGHRA, CDR2 YSYEKL. Trimming took 5 bases from V and 5 from J; bases not matched to a gene: 9. The CDR3: CASSFADRDNNSPLHF. DNA for the CDR3: TGCGCCAGCAGCTTCGCCGACAGGGACAATAATTCACCCCTCCACTTT.

The chain combines TRBV27 with TRBJ2-1; D remains unclear. Germline CDR1 and CDR2: MNHEY and SMNVEV (reference sequence). The CDR3 length is 14 residues. Trimming shortened V by 3 bases and J by 0 bases, and 6 bases separated the two germline ends. The CDR3 DNA sequence: TGTGCCAGCAGTTTTACCAGCTCCTACAATGAGCAGTTCTTC. Translation gives CASSFTSSYNEQFF.

The rearrangement uses TRBV28 and TRBJ2-2, with a tentative D call TRBD1 (6 bases). Germline values: CDR1 MDHEN, CDR2 SYDVKM. Trimming shortened V by 6 bases and J by 7 bases, and 12 bases separated the two germline ends. There are 13 residues in the CDR3. The CDR3 DNA reads TGTGCCAGCAGCCTGCTAGGGGGCGGGGAGCTGTTTTTT. It specifies CASSLLGGGELFF.

V is TRBV24-1 and J is TRBJ2-2, with 9 nucleotides matching TRBD1. V trimming: 5 bases; J trimming: 5 bases; junction bases outside the gene matches: 5. CDR3 length: 15 amino acids. Germline CDR1 and CDR2: KGHDR and SFDVKD. CDR3 bases: TGTGCCACCAGTGGGAAGACAGGGGGAACCGGGGAGCTGTTTTTT. Its protein product is CATSGKTGGTGELFF.

The rearrangement joins TRBV21-1 to TRBJ2-1; the DNA was not compared with TRBD1, the D call given in the table. TRBV21-1 is tagged as a pseudogene. The length of the CDR3 is 19 residues. This CDR3 reads CASSKVPGGGTSSYNEQFF. As DNA, the CDR3 is TGTGCCAGCAGCAAAGTGCCAGGGGGTGGAACAAGCTCCTACAATGAGCAGTTCTTC.

Here the CDR3 reads CASSERQGRNEQYF. The CDR3 coding sequence is TGTGCCAGCAGCGAACGACAGGGTAGGAACGAGCAGTACTTC. J is TRBJ2-7 and V is TRBV27, with 7 bases that match TRBD1. Germline trimming cut 6 bases from V and 5 bases from J; bases unmatched to any gene: 10. Germline V gene lookup returns CDR1 MNHEY and CDR2 SMNVEV (reference sequence). The CDR3 spans 14 residues.

The chain employs TRBV10-1 and TRBJ1-6; D is undetermined. In germline, CDR1 is WNHNN, CDR2 SYGVQD (reference sequence). CDR3 length: 14 residues. V dropped 3 bases and J dropped 7 bases, with 10 bases sitting between them. The DNA of the CDR3 is TGCGCCAGCAGTGAAGGCCACGGGAATTCACCCCTCCACTTT. Translation: CASSEGHGNSPLHF.

A remark on this clone: This CDR3 is also generated by other DNA sequences in the sample. The chain is built from TRBV12-3 or TRBV12-4 and TRBJ2-7; TRBD2 might be the D (5 bases). This CDR3 region has 11 residues. Trimming removed 3 bases at V and 6 bases at J, with 6 bases between. CDR3 sequence reads: CASSFGGEQYF. CDR3 DNA sequence: TGTGCCAGCAGTTTCGGAGGCGAGCAGTACTTC.

V usage is TRBV11-2 and J usage is TRBJ1-2; a weak D match, TRBD1 (6 bases). Trimming removed 3 bases from V and 7 bases from J, with 18 bases in between. Looked up from germline, CDR1 is SGHAT and CDR2 is FQNNGV. The CDR3 is 15 amino acids. The CDR3 DNA is TGTGCCAGCAGCTTCGGGGGGCGGAGGCTGGCTGGCTACACCTTC. It yields the protein CASSFGGRRLAGYTF.

The chain links TRBV6-5 to TRBJ2-7, with 8 bases identical to TRBD1. The J segment lost 6 bases and the V segment lost 2 bases, leaving 9 bases of the junction unmatched. Germline assignment: CDR1 MNHEY and CDR2 SVGAGI. This CDR3 is built from 15 residues. The DNA for the CDR3 is TGTGCCAGCAGTTACCGACGGACAGGGCCCTCCGAGCAGTACTTC. This gives the protein CASSYRRTGPSEQYF.

Only a few counts were recorded for this clone. The chain joins TRBV2 to TRBJ2-3; 12 nucleotides line up with TRBD2. The germline V gene has CDR1 SNHLY and CDR2 FYNNEI. After removal of 5 bases from V and 0 bases from J, the junction contained 3 bases not matched to a gene. The CDR3 contains 16 residues. CDR3 coding DNA: TGTGCCAGCAGTTTCGGACTAGCGGGGAGCACAGATACGCAGTATTTT. The encoded protein is CASSFGLAGSTDTQYF.

This chain joins TRBV18 and TRBJ1-2, with D perhaps TRBD1 (5 bases). Germline values: CDR1 KGHSH, CDR2 LQKENI. V lost 3 bases and J lost 5, with 19 bases in between. The CDR3 length is 16 residues. The DNA of the CDR3 is TGTGCCAGCTCACCCAAATCCCAGGGTACGCATTATGGCTACACCTTC. The encoded protein is CASSPKSQGTHYGYTF.

This chain connects TRBV29-1 to TRBJ2-3; the match to TRBD1 covers 8 bases. Losses at the gene ends were 6 bases for V and 1 base for J; bases not matched to a gene: 3. CDR1 SQVTM and CDR2 ANQGSEA come from the germline V gene. This CDR3 is 13 amino acids long. The CDR3 coding sequence is TGCAGCGTACCGGGACAGGGCACAGATACGCAGTATTTT. This codes for CSVPGQGTDTQYF.

The chain links TRBV5-1 to TRBJ2-1; 7 nucleotides align to TRBD1. Germline lookup yields CDR1 SGHRS and CDR2 YFSETQ. This CDR3 spans 13 amino acids. The V gene end was trimmed by 0 bases and the J gene end by 9 bases; junction bases not matched to a gene: 3. The CDR3: CASSLEDRVEQFF. In DNA, the CDR3 is TGCGCCAGCAGCTTGGAAGACAGGGTTGAGCAGTTCTTC.

The CDR3 bases are TGTGCCAGCAGCTTGGCCGAGGGAATGGTGTACGATACGCAGTATTTT. Protein product: CASSLAEGMVYDTQYF. The V gene is TRBV5-8, the J gene TRBJ2-3; D is possibly TRBD2 (5 bases). With 0 bases removed from V and 6 bases from J, the gap between germline ends came to 17 bases. CDR3 length equals 16 residues. Germline V lookup: CDR1 SGHTS, CDR2 YDEGEE.

The J gene is TRBJ2-1, the V gene TRBV10-3; no definite D call. The CDR3 sequence is 12 residues long. Trimming removed 9 bases at V and 8 bases at J, with 14 bases between. Germline loops: CDR1 ENHRY, CDR2 SYGVKD. The chain's CDR3 is CAIAPGEDEQFF. In nucleotides, the CDR3 is TGTGCCATTGCCCCCGGCGAGGATGAGCAGTTCTTC.

The CDR3 bases are TGTGCCAGCAGTGATACCGGGACAGGGAACTATGGCTACACCTTC. It is translated as CASSDTGTGNYGYTF. V is TRBV3-1 (or the pseudogene TRBV3-2) and J is TRBJ1-2; 9 nucleotides align to TRBD1. The germline CDR1 and CDR2 sequences are LGHDT and YNNKEL (reference sequence). V lost 6 bases to trimming and J lost 2 bases; unmatched junction nucleotides: 7. CDR3 size: 15 residues.

This sequence joins TRBV2 and TRBJ1-1; unclear D gene. Germline loops: CDR1 SNHLY, CDR2 FYNNEI. V was cut by 2 bases and J by 4 bases, with 8 bases left in between. This CDR3 spans 13 amino acids. The CDR3 region is CASSESGITEAFF. The CDR3 DNA is TGTGCCAGCAGTGAAAGCGGGATCACTGAAGCTTTCTTT.

CDR3 in amino acids: CASSLPDGESTEAFF. CDR3 bases: TGTGCCAGCAGCTTACCCGACGGGGAGAGCACTGAAGCTTTCTTT. The chain recombines TRBV11-3 with TRBJ1-1; D gene unclear. V lost 2 bases and J lost 4, with 14 bases in between. Germline V lookup: CDR1 SGHNT, CDR2 YENEEA. The CDR3 spans 15 residues.

The gene calls are TRBV28 and TRBJ1-5; D unresolved. The CDR3 runs 14 residues. Germline assignment: CDR1 MDHEN and CDR2 SYDVKM. Trimming took 3 bases from V and 7 from J, leaving 13 bases between them. CDR3 DNA: TGTGCCAGCAGTTTCTCCGGGGAGGTCCAGCCCCAGCATTTT. Protein product: CASSFSGEVQPQHF.

The CDR3 DNA reads as TGTGCCAGCAGTTATTCAGGGGAGTACTATGGCTACACCTTC. The encoded protein is CASSYSGEYYGYTF. The chain uses TRBV6-5 and TRBJ1-2; D is possibly TRBD1 (6 bases). V was shortened by 3 bases and J by 3 bases, with 11 bases between the two germline ends. The length of the CDR3 is 14 residues. CDR1 and CDR2 from the germline V gene are MNHEY and SVGAGI.

This clone was found once. The V and J genes are TRBV4-1 and TRBJ2-3, with 7 bases fitting TRBD2. The length of the CDR3 is 17 residues. Germline V gene data show CDR1 as MGHRA and CDR2 as YSYEKL. J was trimmed by 2 bases and V by 1 base; bases with no gene match: 9. This CDR3 is CASSQAEAGVITDTQYF. The CDR3 DNA follows: TGCGCCAGCAGCCAAGCCGAGGCGGGGGTGATCACAGATACGCAGTATTTT.

J is TRBJ1-1 and V is TRBV3-1 (or the pseudogene TRBV3-2); D gene ambiguous. Germline CDR1 is LGHDT and CDR2 is YNNKEL (reference sequence). Trimming pared 5 bases from V and 1 base from J, leaving 14 bases between. This CDR3 has 15 residues. The chain's CDR3 is CASSTRTGWNTEAFF. The DNA of the CDR3 is TGTGCCAGCAGCACCCGGACTGGGTGGAACACTGAAGCTTTCTTT.

This rearrangement joins TRBV7-9 to TRBJ2-5; weak D call: TRBD2 (6 bases). Germline CDR1 reads SEHNR; CDR2 reads FQNEAQ (reference sequence). The length of the CDR3 is 13 residues. The V end lost 5 bases, the J end lost 4 bases, and 11 bases lay between the germline ends. CDR3 in amino acids: CASSPRGPETQYF. The CDR3 bases are TGTGCCAGCAGCCCGCGGGGTCCAGAGACCCAGTACTTC.

The rearrangement uses TRBV19 and TRBJ2-3; 9 bases agree with TRBD1. V gave up 6 bases and J gave up 4 bases; unmatched junction bases: 11. Germline CDR1 is LNHDA and CDR2 is SQIVND (reference sequence). This CDR3 spans 16 amino acids. CDR3 DNA sequence: TGTGCCAGTAGGGGATCCGGGACAGGGCGATCAGATACGCAGTATTTT. Its translation is CASRGSGTGRSDTQYF.

The chain couples TRBV2 to TRBJ2-1; 8 positions match TRBD2. Unmatched junction bases numbered 10, after V lost 8 bases and J lost 7 bases. The CDR3 has 14 amino acids. Per germline, CDR1 SNHLY and CDR2 FYNNEI. The CDR3 here is CASGGGGPENEQFF. The CDR3 bases are TGTGCCAGCGGCGGCGGGGGGCCTGAGAATGAGCAGTTCTTC.

As to this clone: The germline gene is not matched at one end of the junction; a read error may be the cause. The chain is built from TRBV7-9 and TRBJ1-2; 7 nucleotides match TRBD1. The germline V gene has CDR1 SEHNR and CDR2 FQNEAQ (reference sequence). This CDR3 spans 12 amino acids. DNA of the CDR3: TGTGCCAGCAGCCTCAAGACAGGGCTAATCCTCTTC. This translates into CASSLKTGLILF.

CDR3 nucleotides: TGTGCCAGCACCCCTATGACAGGCGGCTGGGGCTACACCTTC. Residues: CASTPMTGGWGYTF. This chain links TRBV2 with TRBJ1-2, with D tentatively TRBD1 (6 bases). The V gene lost 7 bases and the J gene lost 8 bases, with 20 bases spanning the gap. This CDR3 contains 14 residues. Germline V gene lookup returns CDR1 SNHLY and CDR2 FYNNEI.

This clone was detected only a few times. J is TRBJ1-6 and V is TRBV28; D not resolved. The V and J ends lost 6 bases and 7 bases respectively, with 7 bases between them. This CDR3 comprises 12 residues. Germline loops: CDR1 MDHEN, CDR2 SYDVKM. CDR3 sequence: CASREENSPLHF. CDR3 in DNA: TGTGCCAGCAGGGAGGAAAATTCACCCCTCCACTTT.